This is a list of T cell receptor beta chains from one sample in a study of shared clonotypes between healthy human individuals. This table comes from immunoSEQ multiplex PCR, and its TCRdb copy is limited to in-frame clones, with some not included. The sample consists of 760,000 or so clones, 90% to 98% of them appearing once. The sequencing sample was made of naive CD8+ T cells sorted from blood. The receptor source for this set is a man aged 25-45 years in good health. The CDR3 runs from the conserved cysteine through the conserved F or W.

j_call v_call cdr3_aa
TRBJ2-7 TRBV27 CASRFTGGISYEQYF
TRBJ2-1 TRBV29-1 CSVEGRNEQFF
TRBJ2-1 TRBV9 CASSVFSGSTQNNEQFF
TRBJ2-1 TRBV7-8 CASSFMGEIGYEQFF
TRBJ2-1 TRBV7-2 CASSLETSGLLTYEQFF
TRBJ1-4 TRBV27 CASSLSVGFEKLFF
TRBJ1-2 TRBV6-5 CASKINVGGYGYTF
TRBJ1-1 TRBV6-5 CASSYSGGDTEAFF
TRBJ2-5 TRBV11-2 CASSLEPVGTQYF
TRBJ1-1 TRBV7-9 CASEKPVGNTEAFF
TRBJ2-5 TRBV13 CASSAPLGLGETQYF
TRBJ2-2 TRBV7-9 CASSSSNTGELFF
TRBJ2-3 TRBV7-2 CASSTFREGRDTQYF
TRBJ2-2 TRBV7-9 CASSFTLTGELFF
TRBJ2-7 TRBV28 CASSQTGPSYEQYF
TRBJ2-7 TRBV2 CASTPRTSYEQYF
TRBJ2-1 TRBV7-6 CASSLARSSYNEQFF
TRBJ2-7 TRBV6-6 CASRDFSGTTIYEQYF
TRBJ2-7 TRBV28 CASSPTMTPEQYF
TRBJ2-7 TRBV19 CASSMLASYEQYF
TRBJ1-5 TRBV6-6 CASSYSYVQPQHF
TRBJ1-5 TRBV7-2 CASSLPPMGGNQPQHF
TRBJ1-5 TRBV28 CASTGGGGDSNQPQHF
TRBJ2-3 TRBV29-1 CSVAGGTSGRAQYF
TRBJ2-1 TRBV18 CASSQGHEQFF
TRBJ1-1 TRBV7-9 CASSSLYTEAFF
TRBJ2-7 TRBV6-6 CASSYGLLEQYF
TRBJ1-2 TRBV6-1 CASSDVNRGLGGYTF
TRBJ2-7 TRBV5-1 CASSLVIGGTYEQYF
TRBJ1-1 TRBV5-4 CASSYGMNTEAFF
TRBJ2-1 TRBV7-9 CASSLGSGHNEQFF
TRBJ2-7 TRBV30 CAWSPGTGGYEQYF
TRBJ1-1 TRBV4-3 CASSPTTGEAFF
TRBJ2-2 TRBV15 CATSRDRLAGNTGELFF
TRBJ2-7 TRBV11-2 CASSSDSFERDSYEQYF
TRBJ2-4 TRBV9 CASSPEWESIQYF
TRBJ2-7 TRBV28 CASSKGTGTYEQYF
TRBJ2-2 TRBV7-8 CASTSGRYTGELFF
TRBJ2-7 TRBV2 CASSSDGYEQYF
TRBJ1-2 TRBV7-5 CVRPPGVRGRIYYGYTF
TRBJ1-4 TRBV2 CASSRGRGFATNEKLFF
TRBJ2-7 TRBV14 CASSPKPPGTSIFYEQYF
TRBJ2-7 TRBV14 CASSAQWTDKTYEQYF
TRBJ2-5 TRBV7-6 CASSLDLRETQYF
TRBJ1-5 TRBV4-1 CASSQGDPNQPQHF
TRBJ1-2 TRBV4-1 CASSQGQGGGYGYTF